This is a list of T cell receptor beta chains from one sample in a study of blood T cell repertoires in COVID-19. Sequenced by immunoSEQ multiplex PCR; TCRdb stores in-frame clones only, minus some. Here the sample spans around 60,000 clones, approximately 83% being singletons. Sequencing input: peripheral blood. The receptors come from a man between 40 and 49 years old with acute or convalescent COVID-19. The CDR3 runs from the conserved cysteine through the conserved F or W. D genes are given only for firm matches. The size of a clone is reported for some rows only, either as once, few or many, or as a class for expanded clones.

CDR3 DNA: TGTGCCAGCAGCCAACAGGGGTCATATGGCTACACCTTC; CDR3 protein: CASSQQGSYGYTF; CDR3 length: 13; clone size: .; D gene: TRBD1; V gene: TRBV6-5; J gene: TRBJ1-2
CDR3 DNA: TGTGCCACCAGTGACCGAACAGGGGGTGAGGAGCAGTACTTC; CDR3 protein: CATSDRTGGEEQYF; CDR3 length: 14; clone size: .; D gene: TRBD1; V gene: TRBV24-1; J gene: TRBJ2-7
CDR3 DNA: TGTGCCTGGGGCGAGTGGGGGCGCCTGAACACTGAAGCTTTCTTT; CDR3 protein: CAWGEWGRLNTEAFF; CDR3 length: 15; clone size: .; D gene: .; V gene: TRBV30; J gene: TRBJ1-1
CDR3 DNA: TGTGCCAGCAGTGAGACAGTCGGGGGAGAGACCCAGTACTTC; CDR3 protein: CASSETVGGETQYF; CDR3 length: 14; clone size: .; D gene: .; V gene: TRBV2; J gene: TRBJ2-5
CDR3 DNA: TGTGCCAGTAGGGACAGTCGACCCTATGGCTACACCTTC; CDR3 protein: CASRDSRPYGYTF; CDR3 length: 13; clone size: .; D gene: .; V gene: TRBV19; J gene: TRBJ1-2
CDR3 DNA: TGTGCCTCGAGCAGGGTTGGAACAGATACGCAGTATTTT; CDR3 protein: CASSRVGTDTQYF; CDR3 length: 13; clone size: .; D gene: .; V gene: TRBV30; J gene: TRBJ2-3
CDR3 DNA: TGTGCCAGCAGCGACGGGACTAGCCGGGGGGATACGCAGTATTTT; CDR3 protein: CASSDGTSRGDTQYF; CDR3 length: 15; clone size: .; D gene: TRBD2; V gene: TRBV2; J gene: TRBJ2-3
CDR3 DNA: TGTGCCAGCAGGACAGGGAAAAATCAGCCCCAGCATTTT; CDR3 protein: CASRTGKNQPQHF; CDR3 length: 13; clone size: .; D gene: TRBD1; V gene: TRBV12-3/TRBV12-4; J gene: TRBJ1-5
CDR3 DNA: TGTGCCACCAGCAGCACATATCTGGAGTATAATGGCTACACCTTC; CDR3 protein: CATSSTYLEYNGYTF; CDR3 length: 15; clone size: .; D gene: .; V gene: TRBV15; J gene: TRBJ1-2
CDR3 DNA: TGTGCCAGCAGCCAAGTGCGGGGGGTTTCGAATGAGCAGTTCTTC; CDR3 protein: CASSQVRGVSNEQFF; CDR3 length: 15; clone size: few; D gene: TRBD2; V gene: TRBV3-1/TRBV3-2; J gene: TRBJ2-1
CDR3 DNA: TGTGCCAGCAGCTTAGCTACTAATCAGCCCCAGCATTTT; CDR3 protein: CASSLATNQPQHF; CDR3 length: 13; clone size: .; D gene: .; V gene: TRBV7-3; J gene: TRBJ1-5
CDR3 DNA: TGTGCCAGTAGTCCCCCCCCCGGGACAGGGGAAAACATTCAGTACTTC; CDR3 protein: CASSPPPGTGENIQYF; CDR3 length: 16; clone size: .; D gene: TRBD1; V gene: TRBV28; J gene: TRBJ2-4
CDR3 DNA: TGCAGCGTCCGGGGGGCCGCGGGCGAGCAGTACTTC; CDR3 protein: CSVRGAAGEQYF; CDR3 length: 12; clone size: .; D gene: .; V gene: TRBV29-1; J gene: TRBJ2-7
CDR3 DNA: TGTGCCAGCAGTTACACCCTTTTAGGGGCTGGAAACACCATATATTTT; CDR3 protein: CASSYTLLGAGNTIYF; CDR3 length: 16; clone size: .; D gene: .; V gene: TRBV6-5; J gene: TRBJ1-3
CDR3 DNA: TGTGCCAGCAGCCCTCCGAGGAGGGACACTGAAGCTTTCTTT; CDR3 protein: CASSPPRRDTEAFF; CDR3 length: 14; clone size: .; D gene: .; V gene: TRBV7-2; J gene: TRBJ1-1
CDR3 DNA: TGTGCCAGCAGCCTTCAGTGGGAGGAGGGGTACGAGCAGTACTTC; CDR3 protein: CASSLQWEEGYEQYF; CDR3 length: 15; clone size: .; D gene: .; V gene: TRBV7-9; J gene: TRBJ2-7
CDR3 DNA: TGTGCCAGCAGCGACAGGGGGCGGGACACTGAAGCTTTCTTT; CDR3 protein: CASSDRGRDTEAFF; CDR3 length: 14; clone size: .; D gene: TRBD1; V gene: TRBV7-3; J gene: TRBJ1-1
CDR3 DNA: TGTGCCGGGGGGACAGTTTTTAATGAAAAACTGTTTTTT; CDR3 protein: CAGGTVFNEKLFF; CDR3 length: 13; clone size: .; D gene: TRBD1; V gene: TRBV30; J gene: TRBJ1-4
CDR3 DNA: TGTGCCACCAGCAGAGATGACAGGGGACAGCCCCAGCATTTT; CDR3 protein: CATSRDDRGQPQHF; CDR3 length: 14; clone size: few; D gene: TRBD1; V gene: TRBV15; J gene: TRBJ1-5
CDR3 DNA: TGTGCCAGCAGTTACTCGCCGCGGGTTGAAGCTTTCTTT; CDR3 protein: CASSYSPRVEAFF; CDR3 length: 13; clone size: .; D gene: .; V gene: TRBV6-2/TRBV6-3; J gene: TRBJ1-1
CDR3 DNA: TGTGCCAGCAGCATTCGTGCGGGGGCCGGGTACAATGAGCAGTTCTTC; CDR3 protein: CASSIRAGAGYNEQFF; CDR3 length: 16; clone size: .; D gene: .; V gene: TRBV13; J gene: TRBJ2-1
CDR3 DNA: TGTGCCAGCACGGGGGAGGGGGATTCGACCAATGAGCAGTTCTTC; CDR3 protein: CASTGEGDSTNEQFF; CDR3 length: 15; clone size: .; D gene: .; V gene: TRBV21-1; J gene: TRBJ2-1
CDR3 DNA: TGTGCCAGCAGTGTAGAGGACAGGATAAGGCAGTACTTC; CDR3 protein: CASSVEDRIRQYF; CDR3 length: 13; clone size: .; D gene: TRBD1; V gene: TRBV12-3/TRBV12-4; J gene: TRBJ2-7
CDR3 DNA: TGTGCCATCAGTGAGAGACAGGGGGAATACGAGCAGTACTTC; CDR3 protein: CAISERQGEYEQYF; CDR3 length: 14; clone size: .; D gene: TRBD1; V gene: TRBV10-3; J gene: TRBJ2-7
CDR3 DNA: TGTGCCAGCAGCCAAGTCGGGATTAATGAAAAACTGTTTTTT; CDR3 protein: CASSQVGINEKLFF; CDR3 length: 14; clone size: .; D gene: .; V gene: TRBV3-1/TRBV3-2; J gene: TRBJ1-4
CDR3 DNA: TGTGCCAGCAGCTTTACCGGGACTAGCTCCGAGCAGTACTTC; CDR3 protein: CASSFTGTSSEQYF; CDR3 length: 14; clone size: .; D gene: TRBD2; V gene: TRBV5-5; J gene: TRBJ2-7
CDR3 DNA: TGTGCCAGCAGCCAAGATATCCCTAGCGGGGCGGGATACACAGATACGCAGTATTTT; CDR3 protein: CASSQDIPSGAGYTDTQYF; CDR3 length: 19; clone size: .; D gene: TRBD2; V gene: TRBV3-1/TRBV3-2; J gene: TRBJ2-3
CDR3 DNA: TGTGCCTGGGCTCAGACTAGCGGGGGGGCGGATACGCAGTATTTT; CDR3 protein: CAWAQTSGGADTQYF; CDR3 length: 15; clone size: .; D gene: TRBD2; V gene: TRBV30; J gene: TRBJ2-3
CDR3 DNA: TGTGCCAGCTCACCATCGACGGGAGGGGAGACCCAGTACTTC; CDR3 protein: CASSPSTGGETQYF; CDR3 length: 14; clone size: .; D gene: TRBD2; V gene: TRBV18; J gene: TRBJ2-5
CDR3 DNA: TGTGCCAGCAGTGAAGTCCTCGGGGGAGTCTATGGCTACACCTTC; CDR3 protein: CASSEVLGGVYGYTF; CDR3 length: 15; clone size: .; D gene: .; V gene: TRBV6-1; J gene: TRBJ1-2
CDR3 DNA: TGTGCCAGCAGCTCCAGACAGAACCTGAACACTGAAGCTTTCTTT; CDR3 protein: CASSSRQNLNTEAFF; CDR3 length: 15; clone size: few; D gene: .; V gene: TRBV6-5; J gene: TRBJ1-1
CDR3 DNA: TGTGCCAGCAGCTTGTTAGAAAGCGGAAACACCATATATTTT; CDR3 protein: CASSLLESGNTIYF; CDR3 length: 14; clone size: .; D gene: .; V gene: TRBV5-6; J gene: TRBJ1-3
CDR3 DNA: TGTGCCAGCAGCTTGGACCCCAGGGGGTTGTACGAGCAGTACTTC; CDR3 protein: CASSLDPRGLYEQYF; CDR3 length: 15; clone size: .; D gene: TRBD1; V gene: TRBV5-4; J gene: TRBJ2-7
CDR3 DNA: TGTGCCAGCAGCCCCCTTTTAGGACAGGGGTCCTACAATGAGCAGTTCTTC; CDR3 protein: CASSPLLGQGSYNEQFF; CDR3 length: 17; clone size: .; D gene: TRBD1; V gene: TRBV2; J gene: TRBJ2-1
CDR3 DNA: TGTGCCAGCAGTGACGCGGCAGGGGGTAACAATGAGCAGTTCTTC; CDR3 protein: CASSDAAGGNNEQFF; CDR3 length: 15; clone size: .; D gene: TRBD1; V gene: TRBV6-4; J gene: TRBJ2-1
CDR3 DNA: TGTGCCAGCGAGACCCGGACAGGGAACTACGAGCAGTACTTC; CDR3 protein: CASETRTGNYEQYF; CDR3 length: 14; clone size: .; D gene: TRBD1; V gene: TRBV5-5; J gene: TRBJ2-7
CDR3 DNA: TGTGCCAGCAGCGAAGTTGTGGCAGGGGGGACTGGGGAGCTGTTTTTT; CDR3 protein: CASSEVVAGGTGELFF; CDR3 length: 16; clone size: medium-sized; D gene: .; V gene: TRBV7-8; J gene: TRBJ2-2
CDR3 DNA: TGCGCCAGCAGCCAAGATGGGGGACAGGGAGTGAGCACTGAAGCTTTCTTT; CDR3 protein: CASSQDGGQGVSTEAFF; CDR3 length: 17; clone size: .; D gene: TRBD1; V gene: TRBV4-1; J gene: TRBJ1-1
CDR3 DNA: TGTGCCAGCAGGGTCCTTAACAGGGAGTACACCTTC; CDR3 protein: CASRVLNREYTF; CDR3 length: 12; clone size: few; D gene: .; V gene: TRBV2; J gene: TRBJ1-2
CDR3 DNA: TGTGCCAGCAGACCCGGGGAGGGAGTGGCTGAAGCTTTCTTT; CDR3 protein: CASRPGEGVAEAFF; CDR3 length: 14; clone size: .; D gene: .; V gene: TRBV2; J gene: TRBJ1-1
CDR3 DNA: TGTGCCAGCAGCGGCCAGGGGTTCCGAACCACTGAAGCTTTCTTT; CDR3 protein: CASSGQGFRTTEAFF; CDR3 length: 15; clone size: .; D gene: .; V gene: TRBV13; J gene: TRBJ1-1
CDR3 DNA: TGTGCCACCAGTGATTCGACTAGCGCAGACTTAAATGAGCAGTTCTTC; CDR3 protein: CATSDSTSADLNEQFF; CDR3 length: 16; clone size: once; D gene: TRBD2; V gene: TRBV24-1; J gene: TRBJ2-1
CDR3 DNA: TGTGCCAGCAGTGGGAGAGGGAACACCGGGGAGCTGTTTTTT; CDR3 protein: CASSGRGNTGELFF; CDR3 length: 14; clone size: .; D gene: .; V gene: TRBV5-5; J gene: TRBJ2-2
CDR3 DNA: TGTGCCTCCAACAATCGTCGAGATACGCAGTATTTT; CDR3 protein: CASNNRRDTQYF; CDR3 length: 12; clone size: .; D gene: .; V gene: TRBV7-2; J gene: TRBJ2-3
CDR3 DNA: TGTGCCAGCCGATTAACGACAGCTAGCACAGATACGCAGTATTTT; CDR3 protein: CASRLTTASTDTQYF; CDR3 length: 15; clone size: .; D gene: .; V gene: TRBV2; J gene: TRBJ2-3
CDR3 DNA: TGTGCCAGCAGGCGTCTTAGCACAGATACGCAGTATTTT; CDR3 protein: CASRRLSTDTQYF; CDR3 length: 13; clone size: .; D gene: .; V gene: TRBV28; J gene: TRBJ2-3
CDR3 DNA: TGTGCCAGCAGTTTGTTAGGGGCTGGAAACACCATATATTTT; CDR3 protein: CASSLLGAGNTIYF; CDR3 length: 14; clone size: .; D gene: .; V gene: TRBV27; J gene: TRBJ1-3
CDR3 DNA: TGTGCCAGTAGTACAGGGTTTGGGAACACTGAAGCTTTCTTT; CDR3 protein: CASSTGFGNTEAFF; CDR3 length: 14; clone size: .; D gene: .; V gene: TRBV19; J gene: TRBJ1-1
CDR3 DNA: TGCAGCGTTCAGTTACAGGGGGGCTACACCTTC; CDR3 protein: CSVQLQGGYTF; CDR3 length: 11; clone size: .; D gene: TRBD1; V gene: TRBV29-1; J gene: TRBJ1-2
CDR3 DNA: TGTGCCAGCAGTGACAGGGGCCTCTCTGGGGCCAACGTCCTGACTTTC; CDR3 protein: CASSDRGLSGANVLTF; CDR3 length: 16; clone size: .; D gene: TRBD1; V gene: TRBV5-5; J gene: TRBJ2-6
CDR3 DNA: TGTGCCAGCAGAGGACAGTACAATGAGCAGTTCTTC; CDR3 protein: CASRGQYNEQFF; CDR3 length: 12; clone size: .; D gene: .; V gene: TRBV2; J gene: TRBJ2-1
CDR3 DNA: TGTGCCAGCAGCCACGCAGGGGGCGCCGACCAAGAGACCCAGTACTTC; CDR3 protein: CASSHAGGADQETQYF; CDR3 length: 16; clone size: .; D gene: TRBD1; V gene: TRBV6-2/TRBV6-3; J gene: TRBJ2-5
CDR3 DNA: TGTGCTACCGGGAACAGGGCGAACACCGGGGAGCTGTTTTTT; CDR3 protein: CATGNRANTGELFF; CDR3 length: 14; clone size: .; D gene: .; V gene: TRBV9; J gene: TRBJ2-2